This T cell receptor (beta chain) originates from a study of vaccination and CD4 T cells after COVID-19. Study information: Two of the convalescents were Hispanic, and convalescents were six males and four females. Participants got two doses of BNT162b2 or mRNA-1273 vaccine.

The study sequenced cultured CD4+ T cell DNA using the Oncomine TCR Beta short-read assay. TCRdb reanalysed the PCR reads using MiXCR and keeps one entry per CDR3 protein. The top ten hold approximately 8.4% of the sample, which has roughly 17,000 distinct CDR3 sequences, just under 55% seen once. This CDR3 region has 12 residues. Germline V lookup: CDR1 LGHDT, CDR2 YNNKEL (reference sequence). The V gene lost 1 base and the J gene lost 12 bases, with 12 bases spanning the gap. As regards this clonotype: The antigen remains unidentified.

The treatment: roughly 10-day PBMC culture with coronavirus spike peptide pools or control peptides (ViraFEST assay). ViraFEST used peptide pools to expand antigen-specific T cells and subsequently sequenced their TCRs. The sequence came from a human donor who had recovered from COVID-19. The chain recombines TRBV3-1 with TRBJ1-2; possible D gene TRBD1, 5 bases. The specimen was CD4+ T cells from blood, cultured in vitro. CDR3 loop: CASSQGGLTDTF. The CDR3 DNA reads TGTGCCAGCAGCCAAGGGGGCCTGACGGACACCTTC. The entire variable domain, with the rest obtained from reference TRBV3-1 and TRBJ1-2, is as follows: DTAVSQTPKYLVTQMGNDKSIKCEQNLGHDTMYWYKQDSKKFLKIMFSYNNKELIINETVPNRFSPKSPDKAHLNLHINSLELGDSAVYFCASSQGGLTDTFGSGTRLTVV.